The 6 T cell receptor beta chains listed next were all sequenced from one sample in a study of Ad26.COV2.S vaccination and SARS-CoV-2 variants. Treatment described: roughly 18 received Ad26.COV2.S at low or high dose, single or two shots; about 5 received placebo; per-sample allocation not given. Material that was analyzed had been drawn on day 63 after the first vaccine or placebo injection. Here immunoSEQ multiplex PCR was the method, and the copy in TCRdb shows in-frame clones only, minus some. The table includes 440,000 or so clones, 90% detected once. The sequenced sample was peripheral blood, obtained in a trial of Ad26.COV2.S vaccine versus placebo. The receptors were gathered from a person aged 18-60 years who received the Ad26.COV2.S COVID-19 vaccine or a placebo.

The chain combines TRBV20-1 with TRBJ2-1, with D possibly called TRBD1 or TRBD2 (5 bases each). CDR1 is DFQATT and CDR2 is SNEGSKA in the germline V gene (reference sequence). The CDR3 totals 12 residues. The V end lost 3 bases, the J end lost 9 bases, and 12 bases lay between the germline ends. The CDR3 protein is CSASQGAVEQFF. CDR3 nucleotide sequence: TGCAGTGCTAGTCAGGGAGCGGTTGAGCAGTTCTTC.

The J gene is TRBJ2-3, the V gene TRBV27, with 10 bases lining up with TRBD2. CDR3 length: 14 residues. CDR1 is MNHEY and CDR2 is SMNVEV in the germline V gene (reference sequence). V gave up 5 bases and J gave up 4 bases; unmatched junction bases: 3. The CDR3 region has the DNA TGTGCCAGCAGTCTCAGCGGGAGGGCAGATACGCAGTATTTT. Protein product: CASSLSGRADTQYF.

CDR3 coding DNA: TGTGCCAGCAGTTCTAACCTGAGGGGGGCCAACGTCCTGACTTTC. Protein product: CASSSNLRGANVLTF. The V and J genes are TRBV3-1 (or the pseudogene TRBV3-2) and TRBJ2-6; D gene ambiguous. The CDR3 is made up of 15 amino acids. The V gene's germline CDR1 is LGHDT and CDR2 YNNKEL (reference sequence). Trimming stripped 6 bases from V and 4 bases from J, with 13 bases between.

CDR3 bases: TGTGCCATCAACCGACGCGATGGGACTAGCGGGATAACAGATACGCAGTATTTT. It translates to CAINRRDGTSGITDTQYF. The genes are TRBV10-3 and TRBJ2-3, with 13 bases that match TRBD2. V was pared by 7 bases and J by 3 bases, with 13 bases of the junction left unmatched. In germline, CDR1 is ENHRY, CDR2 SYGVKD. The CDR3 is 18 residues long.

The rearrangement links TRBV30 to TRBJ2-7; 9 positions agree with TRBD1. The CDR3 has 11 residues. V lost 5 bases and J lost 12; bases outside the gene matches: 8. Germline V gene data show CDR1 as GTSNPN and CDR2 as SVGIG (reference sequence). This chain's CDR3 is CAWEQGALLYF. The DNA for the CDR3 is TGTGCCTGGGAACAGGGGGCCCTCTTGTACTTC.

The V and J genes are TRBV7-2 and TRBJ2-2, with 13 bases aligning to TRBD2. The junction had 3 bases not matched to a gene; V was cut back by 5 bases and J by 0 bases. This CDR3 is built from 17 residues. Germline lookup yields CDR1 SGHTA and CDR2 FQGNSA. The CDR3 DNA reads TGTGCCAGCAGCGTGGGGACTAGCGGGACGAACACCGGGGAGCTGTTTTTT. This gives the protein CASSVGTSGTNTGELFF.